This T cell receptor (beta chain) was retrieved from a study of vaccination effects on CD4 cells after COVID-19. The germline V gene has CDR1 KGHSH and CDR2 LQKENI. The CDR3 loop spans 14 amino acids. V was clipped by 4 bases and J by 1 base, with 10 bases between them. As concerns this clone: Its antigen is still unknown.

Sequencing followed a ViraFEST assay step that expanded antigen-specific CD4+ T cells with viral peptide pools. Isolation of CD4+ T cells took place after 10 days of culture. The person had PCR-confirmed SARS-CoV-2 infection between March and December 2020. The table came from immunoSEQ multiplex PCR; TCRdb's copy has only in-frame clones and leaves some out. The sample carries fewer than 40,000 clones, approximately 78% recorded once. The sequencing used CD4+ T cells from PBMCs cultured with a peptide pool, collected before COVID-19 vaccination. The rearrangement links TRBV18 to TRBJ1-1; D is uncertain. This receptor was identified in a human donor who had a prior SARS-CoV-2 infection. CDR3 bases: TGTGCCAGCTCACTACGGACGGGGAACACTGAAGCTTTCTTT. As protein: CASSLRTGNTEAFF.